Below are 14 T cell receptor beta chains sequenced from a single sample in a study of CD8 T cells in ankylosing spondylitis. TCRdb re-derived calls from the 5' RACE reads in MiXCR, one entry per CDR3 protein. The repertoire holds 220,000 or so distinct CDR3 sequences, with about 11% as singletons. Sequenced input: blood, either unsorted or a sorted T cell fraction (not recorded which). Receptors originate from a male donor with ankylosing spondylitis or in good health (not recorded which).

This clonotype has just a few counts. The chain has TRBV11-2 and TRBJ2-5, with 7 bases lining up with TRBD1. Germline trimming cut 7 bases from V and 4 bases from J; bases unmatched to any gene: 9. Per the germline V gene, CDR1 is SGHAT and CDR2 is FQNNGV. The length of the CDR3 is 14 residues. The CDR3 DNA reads TGTGCCAGCAAGGCCTCATCAGGGGGAGAGACCCAGTACTTC. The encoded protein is CASKASSGGETQYF.

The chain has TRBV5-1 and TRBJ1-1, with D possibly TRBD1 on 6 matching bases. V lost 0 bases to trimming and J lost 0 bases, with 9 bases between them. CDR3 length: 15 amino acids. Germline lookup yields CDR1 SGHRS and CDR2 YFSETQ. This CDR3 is CASSLEGQLNTEAFF. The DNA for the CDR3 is TGCGCCAGCAGCTTGGAAGGACAGTTGAACACTGAAGCTTTCTTT.

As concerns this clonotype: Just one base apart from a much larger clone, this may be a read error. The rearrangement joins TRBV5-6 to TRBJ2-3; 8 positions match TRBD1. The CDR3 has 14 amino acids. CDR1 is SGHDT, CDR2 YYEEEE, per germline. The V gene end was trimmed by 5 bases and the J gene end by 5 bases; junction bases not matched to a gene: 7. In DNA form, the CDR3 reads TGTGCCAGCAGGGTGACAGGGGTGGTAGATACGCAGTATTTT. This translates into CASRVTGVVDTQYF. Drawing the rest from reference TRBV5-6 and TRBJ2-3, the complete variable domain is DAGVTQSPTHLIKTRGQQVTLRCSPKSGHDTVSWYQQALGQGPQFIFQYYEEEERQRGNFPDRFSGHQFPNYSSELNVNALLLGDSALYLCASRVTGVVDTQYFGPGTRLTVL.

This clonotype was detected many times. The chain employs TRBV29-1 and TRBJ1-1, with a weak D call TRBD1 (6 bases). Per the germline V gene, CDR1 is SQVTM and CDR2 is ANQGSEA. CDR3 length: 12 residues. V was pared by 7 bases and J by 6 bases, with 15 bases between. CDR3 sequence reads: CSAVGGKSEAFF. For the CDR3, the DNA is TGCAGCGCGGTAGGGGGAAAGTCTGAAGCTTTCTTT.

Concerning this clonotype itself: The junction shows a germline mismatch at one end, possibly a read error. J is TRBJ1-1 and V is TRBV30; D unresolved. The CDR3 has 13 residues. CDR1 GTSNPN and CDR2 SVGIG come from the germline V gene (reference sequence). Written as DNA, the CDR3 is TGTGCCTGGAGTATAGGTTCGAACACTGAAGCGTTCTTT. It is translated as CAWSIGSNTEAFF.

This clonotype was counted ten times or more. CDR3: CASSLGRAWDTQYF. CDR3 nucleotides: TGTGCCAGCAGTTTGGGGAGGGCCTGGGATACGCAGTATTTT. This chain links TRBV12-3 or TRBV12-4 with TRBJ2-3; TRBD2 matches 7 bases. The CDR3 sequence is 14 residues long. V lost 3 bases to trimming and J lost 6 bases; unmatched junction nucleotides: 6.

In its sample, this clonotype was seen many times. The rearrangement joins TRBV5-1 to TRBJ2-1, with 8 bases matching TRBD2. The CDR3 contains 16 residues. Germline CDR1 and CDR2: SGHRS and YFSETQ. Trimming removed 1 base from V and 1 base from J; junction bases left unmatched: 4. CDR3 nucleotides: TGCGCCAGCAGCTTGACGGCGGGGGGATCCTACAATGAGCAGTTCTTC. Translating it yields CASSLTAGGSYNEQFF.

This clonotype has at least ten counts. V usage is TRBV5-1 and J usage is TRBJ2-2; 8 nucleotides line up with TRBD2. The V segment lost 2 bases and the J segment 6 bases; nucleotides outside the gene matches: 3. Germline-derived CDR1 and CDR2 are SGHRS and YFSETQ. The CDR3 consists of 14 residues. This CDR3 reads CASSFSGGPGELFF. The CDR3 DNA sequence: TGCGCCAGCAGCTTTTCGGGGGGGCCCGGGGAGCTGTTTTTT.

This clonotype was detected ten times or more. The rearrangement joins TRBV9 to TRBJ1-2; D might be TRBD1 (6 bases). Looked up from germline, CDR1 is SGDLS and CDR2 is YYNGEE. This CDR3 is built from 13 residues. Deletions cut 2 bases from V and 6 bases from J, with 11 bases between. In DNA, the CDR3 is TGTGCCAGCAGCGTGGGGGGCAGAGATGGCTACACCTTC. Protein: CASSVGGRDGYTF.

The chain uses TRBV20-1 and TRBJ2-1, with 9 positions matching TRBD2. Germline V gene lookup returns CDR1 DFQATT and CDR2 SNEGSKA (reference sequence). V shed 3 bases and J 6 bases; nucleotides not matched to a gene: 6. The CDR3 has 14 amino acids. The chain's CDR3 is CSARVGRGGNEQFF. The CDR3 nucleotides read TGCAGTGCTAGGGTTGGGCGGGGGGGCAATGAGCAGTTCTTC.

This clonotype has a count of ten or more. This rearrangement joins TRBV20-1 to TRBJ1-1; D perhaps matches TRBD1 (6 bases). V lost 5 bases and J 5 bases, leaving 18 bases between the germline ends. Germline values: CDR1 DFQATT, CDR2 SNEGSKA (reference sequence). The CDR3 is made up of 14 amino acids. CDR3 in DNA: TGCAGTGCTTGGGCGGGGGCGCGTTTGACTGAAGCTTTCTTT. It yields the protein CSAWAGARLTEAFF.

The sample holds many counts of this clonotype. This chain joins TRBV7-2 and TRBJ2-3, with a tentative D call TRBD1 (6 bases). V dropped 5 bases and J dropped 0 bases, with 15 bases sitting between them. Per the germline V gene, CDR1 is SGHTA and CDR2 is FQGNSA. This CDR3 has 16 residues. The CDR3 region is CASSRSGTTSTDTQYF. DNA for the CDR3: TGTGCCAGCAGCCGATCCGGGACAACTAGCACAGATACGCAGTATTTT. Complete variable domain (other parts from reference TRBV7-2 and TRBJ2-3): GAGVSQSPSNKVTEKGKDVELRCDPISGHTALYWYRQSLGQGLEFLIYFQGNSAPDKSGLPSDRFSAERTGGSVSTLTIQRTQQEDSAVYLCASSRSGTTSTDTQYFGPGTRLTVL.

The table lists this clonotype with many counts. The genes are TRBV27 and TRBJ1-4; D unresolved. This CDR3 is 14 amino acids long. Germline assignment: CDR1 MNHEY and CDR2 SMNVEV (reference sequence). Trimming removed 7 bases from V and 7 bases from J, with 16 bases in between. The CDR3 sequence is CASIIPGEIEKLFF. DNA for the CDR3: TGTGCCAGCATCATACCGGGAGAAATTGAAAAACTGTTTTTT.

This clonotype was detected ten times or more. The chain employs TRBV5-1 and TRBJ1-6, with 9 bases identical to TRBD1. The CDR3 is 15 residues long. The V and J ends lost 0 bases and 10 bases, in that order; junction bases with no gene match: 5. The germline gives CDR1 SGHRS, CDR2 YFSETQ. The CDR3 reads CASSLGDRVKSPLHF. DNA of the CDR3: TGCGCCAGCAGCTTGGGGGACAGGGTCAAGTCACCCCTCCACTTT.